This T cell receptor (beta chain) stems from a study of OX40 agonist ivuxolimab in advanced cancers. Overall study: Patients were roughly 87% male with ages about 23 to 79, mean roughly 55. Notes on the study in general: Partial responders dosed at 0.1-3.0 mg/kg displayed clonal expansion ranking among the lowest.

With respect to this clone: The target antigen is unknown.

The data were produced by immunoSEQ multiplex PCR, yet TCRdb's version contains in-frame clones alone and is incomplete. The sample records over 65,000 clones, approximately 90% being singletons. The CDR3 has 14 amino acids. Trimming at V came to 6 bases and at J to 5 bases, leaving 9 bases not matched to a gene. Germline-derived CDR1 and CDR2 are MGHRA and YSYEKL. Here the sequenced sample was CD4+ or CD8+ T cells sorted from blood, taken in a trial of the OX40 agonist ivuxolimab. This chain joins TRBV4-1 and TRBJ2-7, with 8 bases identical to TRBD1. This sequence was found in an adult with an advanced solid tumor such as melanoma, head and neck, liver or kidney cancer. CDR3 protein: CASSPRAGGHEQYF. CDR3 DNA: TGCGCCAGCAGTCCCCGGGCAGGGGGCCACGAGCAGTACTTC.